Included here is one T cell receptor (beta chain) sequence, with context. The antigen remains unidentified. CDR1 and CDR2 (germline): SGHRS, YFSETQ. V was shortened by 2 bases and J by 2 bases, with 8 bases between the two germline ends. This CDR3 region has 13 residues. These data belong to a study of cytomegalovirus exposure and HLA in healthy donors. Study background: An earlier analysis identified more than 90 million unique TCR beta sequences in some 170 million T cells.

PCR was performed using 60 Vbeta and 13 Jbeta primers. Libraries were prepared by immunoSEQ multiplex PCR; TCRdb keeps only in-frame clonotypes and omits some of them. The sample consists of about 160,000 clones, around 80% of them appearing once. Overall study findings and caveats: In a later analysis, TCR association rates varied by HLA locus: DRB1 most, HLA-C fewest. A later analysis reported that several of the most significant clusters appeared to be linked to common viral pathogens, among them Epstein-Barr virus.

The V and J genes are TRBV5-1 and TRBJ2-7, with D uncertain. Input material: PBMCs. The clonotype originates from a woman in her twenties or thirties in good health and CMV-seropositive. CDR3: CASSFAGPYEQYF. In nucleotides, the CDR3 is TGCGCCAGCAGCTTTGCTGGCCCCTACGAGCAGTACTTC.